This entry describes one T cell receptor beta chain. The target antigen is unknown. Germline CDR1 and CDR2: SGHRS and YFSETQ. The CDR3 length is 12 residues. Trimming cost V 5 bases and J 2 bases; bases outside gene matches: 0. This sample is drawn from a study of identical twins. TCRdb independently ran MiXCR on the 5' RACE reads; one entry per CDR3 protein. The repertoire includes more than 200,000 distinct CDR3 sequences, more than 12% of them detected once, and 8.8% sits in the top ten. Overall study findings and caveats: Without tracking the same donors, conclusions rested on cross-sectional statistical analysis. Abundant beta clonotypes from cord blood had fewer insertions, unlike memory repertoires, which showed none. Models underestimated TCR alpha sharing (out-of-frame) in monozygotic twins.

This clonotype was obtained from a woman aged 18-30 years in good health. Sequenced: memory (CD45RO+) T cells sorted from blood. This rearrangement joins TRBV5-1 to TRBJ2-5; 7 nucleotides match TRBD2. CDR3: CASRGGQETQYF. CDR3 sequence (DNA): TGCGCCAGCAGGGGGGGGCAAGAGACCCAGTACTTC.